The next 24 T cell receptor beta chains were all read from a single sample in a study of blood T cells in healthy people across ages. Primed by a sample-barcoded 5' primer and a J-beta primer mix, a second PCR proceeded for roughly 7 to 11 cycles. TCRdb independently ran MiXCR on the 5' RACE reads; one entry per CDR3 protein. This sample yields fewer than 950,000 distinct CDR3 sequences, of which about 48% are seen a single time; roughly two fifths belongs to the top ten. The sample consisted of blood. The receptor source for this set is a man at least 80 years old in good health.

This clonotype has more than one count but fewer than ten. The CDR3 reads CASSLAVGPGVNTEAFF. The CDR3, as DNA: TGTGCCAGCAGTTTAGCGGTAGGGCCCGGGGTGAACACTGAAGCTTTCTTT. The chain couples TRBV12-3 or TRBV12-4 to TRBJ1-1, with D hard to call. V shed 0 bases and J shed 0 bases, with 14 bases lying between them. This CDR3 comprises 17 residues.

This clonotype appeared a single time. The J gene is TRBJ2-3, the V gene TRBV11-2; D unclear. There are 14 residues in the CDR3. The germline V gene encodes CDR1 SGHAT and CDR2 FQNNGV. Trimming pared 5 bases from V and 1 base from J, leaving 10 bases between. The CDR3 bases are TGTGCCAGCAGCGTCGCTAGGGGCACAGATACGCAGTATTTT. Amino acids: CASSVARGTDTQYF.

The CDR3 DNA reads TGTGCCATCAGCAACCCCGCCGGGGGCCATTACGAGCAGTACTTC. Encoded protein: CAISNPAGGHYEQYF. V usage is TRBV10-3 and J usage is TRBJ2-7, with D perhaps being TRBD1 or TRBD2 (6 bases each). The CDR3 sequence is 15 residues long. V gave up 6 bases and J gave up 4 bases, with 19 bases separating them. Germline-derived CDR1 and CDR2 are ENHRY and SYGVKD.

The rearrangement joins TRBV28 to TRBJ2-5; D not resolved. V lost 5 bases and J lost 0, with 19 bases in between. This CDR3 is built from 17 residues. Germline values: CDR1 MDHEN, CDR2 SYDVKM. CDR3: CASSRSVGMGYQETQYF. DNA for the CDR3: TGTGCCAGCAGTAGATCTGTTGGGATGGGGTACCAAGAGACCCAGTACTTC.

This chain links TRBV18 with TRBJ2-1; the match to TRBD2 covers 8 bases. The CDR3 runs to 16 residues. The V gene's germline CDR1 is KGHSH and CDR2 LQKENI. J was trimmed by 7 bases and V by 0 bases; bases with no gene match: 8. This chain's CDR3 is CASSPPGRGQGNEQFF. The CDR3 region has the DNA TGTGCCAGCTCACCACCCGGGAGGGGCCAAGGGAATGAGCAGTTCTTC. Full variable domain (remainder filled in from reference TRBV18 and TRBJ2-1): NAGVMQNPRHLVRRRGQEARLRCSPMKGHSHVYWYRQLPEEGLKFMVYLQKENIIDESGMPKERFSAEFPKEGPSILRIQQVVRGDSAAYFCASSPPGRGQGNEQFFGPGTRLTVL.

A few counts support this clonotype. The chain recombines TRBV10-3 with TRBJ1-2; TRBD1 aligns across 7 bases. Unmatched junction bases numbered 8, after V lost 10 bases and J lost 6 bases. Per germline, CDR1 ENHRY and CDR2 SYGVKD. The CDR3 runs 12 residues. For the CDR3, the DNA is TGTGCCACCAGACAGGGCGAAGATGGCTACACCTTC. Translated: CATRQGEDGYTF.

The V gene is TRBV7-3, the J gene TRBJ1-1; D is unclear. The CDR3 runs to 13 residues. The V end lost 2 bases, the J end lost 1 base, and 5 bases lay between the germline ends. Germline V gene sequence: CDR1 SGHTA, CDR2 FQGTGA. This CDR3 is CASSLQKNTEAFF. The DNA for the CDR3 is TGTGCCAGCAGCTTACAGAAGAACACTGAAGCTTTCTTT. The variable domain in full, with the rest retrieved from reference TRBV7-3 and TRBJ1-1, is GAGVSQTPSNKVTEKGKYVELRCDPISGHTALYWYRQSLGQGPEFLIYFQGTGAADDSGLPNDRFFAVRPEGSVSTLKIQRTERGDSAVYLCASSLQKNTEAFFGQGTRLTVV.

The V and J genes are TRBV6-2 or TRBV6-3 and TRBJ2-7; TRBD2 might be the D (7 bases). V gave up 2 bases and J gave up 5 bases, with 25 bases separating them. The germline gives CDR1 MNHEY, CDR2 SVGEGT. This CDR3 region has 18 residues. CDR3 in DNA: TGTGCCAGCAGTTACGGGGCGAGGGGGGCGGGACTATTCCACGAGCAGTACTTC. Translated: CASSYGARGAGLFHEQYF.

This chain connects TRBV29-1 to TRBJ2-1, with 8 bases identical to TRBD2. Germline V lookup: CDR1 SQVTM, CDR2 ANQGSEA. V dropped 8 bases and J dropped 9; count of bases not matched to a gene: 12. The CDR3 covers 13 residues. CDR3 in DNA: TGCAGCTTCGGGAGGGCCGTCGGGGGTGAGCAGTTCTTC. Amino acid sequence: CSFGRAVGGEQFF.

The CDR3 loop is CASRTGETIEAFF. The CDR3 DNA follows: TGTGCCAGCAGGACAGGGGAGACCATTGAAGCTTTCTTT. This chain uses TRBV12-3 or TRBV12-4 with TRBJ1-1; 8 bases agree with TRBD1. J gave up 7 bases and V 6 bases, and 7 bases lay outside the gene matches. This CDR3 is built from 13 residues.

The chain is built from TRBV29-1 and TRBJ2-1; TRBD2 matches at 10 bases. The J call is in doubt because the DNA end fits TRBJ2-7 better. CDR3 size: 14 residues. The germline V gene encodes CDR1 SQVTM and CDR2 ANQGSEA. CDR3 nucleotide sequence: TGCAGCGTCGTAGCGGGAGGCTCCTACAATGAGCAGTACTTC. Protein: CSVVAGGSYNEQYF.

This clonotype has more than one count but fewer than ten. The genes are TRBV6-6 and TRBJ2-1; D uncertain. The J call is doubtful: the DNA matches TRBJ2-7 better. The CDR3 extends over 14 amino acids. Germline lookup yields CDR1 MNHNY and CDR2 SVGAGI (reference sequence). The CDR3 DNA reads TGTGCCAGCAGTTACACGACCCTCCACTACGAGCAGTACTTC. Translating gives CASSYTTLHYEQYF.

This clonotype occurred once. The chain uses TRBV28 and TRBJ1-6; D is possibly TRBD1 (6 bases). The CDR3 extends over 15 amino acids. The ends were cut back, 3 bases at V and 10 bases at J, with 16 bases in the middle. Germline CDR1 is MDHEN and CDR2 is SYDVKM. This CDR3 reads CASSFGLTGGSPLHF. The CDR3 DNA reads as TGTGCCAGCAGTTTCGGACTCACGGGGGGCTCACCCCTCCACTTT.

The sample holds a few counts of this clonotype. The chain employs TRBV7-6 and TRBJ1-2, with D perhaps matching TRBD1 (6 bases). V was shortened by 5 bases and J by 4 bases, with 20 bases between the two germline ends. This CDR3 region has 16 residues. CDR1 is SGHVS and CDR2 is FNYEAQ in the germline V gene. The CDR3 DNA reads TGTGCCAGCAGCCTACGCCGGGGGCAGGGCGGCTATGGCTACACCTTC. It yields the protein CASSLRRGQGGYGYTF.

CDR3: CASRVSSYNEQYF. DNA for the CDR3: TGTGCCAGCAGGGTGAGCTCCTACAATGAGCAGTACTTC. The chain has TRBV7-9 and TRBJ2-5; D not certain. V was cut by 6 bases and J by 11 bases, with 19 bases left in between. Germline CDR1 and CDR2: SEHNR and FQNEAQ (reference sequence). This CDR3 has 13 amino acids.

There are a few counts of this clonotype. The chain has TRBV12-3 or TRBV12-4 and TRBJ1-2; D remains unclear. This CDR3 spans 14 amino acids. Trimming took off 5 bases at V and 3 bases at J, with 13 bases between the two ends. CDR3 loop: CASSPAGRDYGYTF. The CDR3 region has the DNA TGTGCCAGCAGTCCCGCGGGCCGGGACTATGGCTACACCTTC.

The chain couples TRBV5-4 to TRBJ2-5, with TRBD2 matching over 13 bases. Trimming removed 4 bases from V and 7 bases from J; junction bases left unmatched: 10. The CDR3 consists of 16 residues. CDR1 SGHNT and CDR2 YYREEE come from the germline V gene (reference sequence). CDR3 sequence (DNA): TGTGCCAGCAGCGCATCCGGGACTAGCGGGATAGGGACCCAGTACTTC. Amino acid sequence: CASSASGTSGIGTQYF. Full variable domain (remainder filled in from reference TRBV5-4 and TRBJ2-5): ETGVTQSPTHLIKTRGQQVTLRCSSQSGHNTVSWYQQALGQGPQFIFQYYREEENGRGNFPPRFSGLQFPNYSSELNVNALELDDSALYLCASSASGTSGIGTQYFGPGTRLLVL.

The chain has TRBV20-1 and TRBJ2-1; 11 nucleotides match TRBD2. The better agreement between TRBJ2-7 and the DNA end casts doubt on the J call. The CDR3 contains 13 residues. Germline V lookup: CDR1 DFQATT, CDR2 SNEGSKA (reference sequence). CDR3 residues: CSAELAGESEQYF. The CDR3 DNA reads as TGCAGTGCTGAACTAGCGGGAGAATCCGAGCAGTACTTC.

The chain has TRBV28 and TRBJ2-6; no clear D. The CDR3 totals 16 residues. The germline V gene encodes CDR1 MDHEN and CDR2 SYDVKM. V shed 7 bases and J shed 3 bases, with 16 bases lying between them. The CDR3 DNA follows: TGTGCCAGCACCCCCCGCACTCCAGGTGGGGCCAACGTCCTGACTTTC. It specifies CASTPRTPGGANVLTF. Full variable domain (outside the CDR3, taken from reference TRBV28 and TRBJ2-6): DVKVTQSSRYLVKRTGEKVFLECVQDMDHENMFWYRQDPGLGLRLIYFSYDVKMKEKGDIPEGYSVSREKKERFSLILESASTNQTSMYLCASTPRTPGGANVLTFGAGSRLTVL.

The chain employs TRBV4-1 and TRBJ2-7; D gene ambiguous. V lost 4 bases and J lost 0, with 13 bases in between. The CDR3 consists of 15 residues. Germline V gene sequence: CDR1 MGHRA, CDR2 YSYEKL. CDR3 in amino acids: CASSPEDRGSYEQYF. CDR3 coding DNA: TGCGCCAGCAGCCCCGAAGACCGCGGCTCCTACGAGCAGTACTTC.

Comments on this clonotype: This sequence may be a read error, since a much larger clone differs from it by one base. V usage is TRBV29-1 and J usage is TRBJ2-1; 10 positions match TRBD2. V lost 4 bases and J lost 9; bases outside the gene matches: 6. The germline V gene has CDR1 SQVTM and CDR2 ANQGSEA. The CDR3 is made up of 13 amino acids. DNA of the CDR3: TGCAGCGTTGTGGCTAGCGGGAGTGCTGAGCAGTTCTTC. This sequence encodes CSVVASGSAEQFF.

Details on this clonotype: At one end, the junction sequence differs from germline, possibly due to a read error. The chain is built from TRBV5-5 and TRBJ2-7, with D uncertain. CDR1 is SGHKS and CDR2 is YYEKEE in the germline V gene (reference sequence). CDR3 length equals 14 residues. The CDR3 DNA reads as TGTGCCAGCAACTTGATTGAGCATCCCTACGAGCAGTACTTC. Translating it yields CASNLIEHPYEQYF.

About this clonotype: A single base separates this from a much larger clone, so it may be a read error. V and J are TRBV11-2 and TRBJ2-7; D is ambiguous. Germline values: CDR1 SGHAT, CDR2 FQNNGV. This CDR3 comprises 15 residues. V was trimmed by 5 bases and J by 9 bases, leaving 23 bases between them. The CDR3 loop is CASSPSSGRVHGQYF. CDR3 sequence (DNA): TGTGCCAGCAGCCCAAGTTCGGGTAGGGTCCACGGGCAGTACTTC.

The rearrangement links TRBV20-1 to TRBJ1-1; TRBD1 agrees at 10 bases. The CDR3 sequence is 17 residues long. With 3 bases clipped from V and 1 base from J, the junction kept 11 bases outside the gene matches. Germline V gene data show CDR1 as DFQATT and CDR2 as SNEGSKA (reference sequence). The CDR3 coding sequence is TGCAGTGCTAGTCGCGCCGGGACAGGGGCCCGGAACACTGAAGCTTTCTTT. Amino acids: CSASRAGTGARNTEAFF.